These 2 T cell receptor beta chains were all obtained from the same sample, sequenced in a study of control samples from healthy donors and cancer patients. The table came from immunoSEQ multiplex PCR; TCRdb's copy has only in-frame clones and leaves some out. The sample contains 20,000 to 25,000 clones, 75% to 85% of which appear only once. The material sequenced was PBMCs. The source of these receptors is a man aged 60 to 69 with head and neck cancer.

V and J are TRBV7-2 and TRBJ2-7, with 7 bases lining up with TRBD1. The CDR3 is 13 amino acids. Germline trimming cut 1 base from V and 9 bases from J; bases unmatched to any gene: 6. CDR1 and CDR2 (germline): SGHTA, FQGNSA. This CDR3 reads CASSLGQGTGQYF. Written as DNA, the CDR3 is TGTGCCAGCAGCTTAGGACAGGGAACGGGGCAGTACTTC. The full variable domain, in which reference TRBV7-2 and TRBJ2-7 provide the parts outside the CDR3, is GAGVSQSPSNKVTEKGKDVELRCDPISGHTALYWYRQSLGQGLEFLIYFQGNSAPDKSGLPSDRFSAERTGGSVSTLTIQRTQQEDSAVYLCASSLGQGTGQYFGPGTRLTVT.

The chain has TRBV6-5 and TRBJ1-1; D uncertain. CDR3 length equals 14 residues. With 8 bases removed from V and 0 bases from J, the gap between germline ends came to 13 bases. Germline V gene data show CDR1 as MNHEY and CDR2 as SVGAGI. Here the CDR3 reads CASRREPMNTEAFF. The CDR3, as DNA: TGTGCCAGCCGTCGGGAGCCCATGAACACTGAAGCTTTCTTT.